This T cell receptor (beta chain) emerged from a study of blood T cell repertoires in COVID-19. Study-wide context: Sources were T cells, B-cell-depleted T cells, or PBMCs; the material itself was cDNA or gDNA.

Using immunoSEQ multiplex PCR, the repertoire was profiled, and TCRdb retains in-frame clones only, with some absent. Altogether about 430,000 clones are present, 70% to 90% being singletons, with the ten largest covering 1.4%. Within the 2 weeks before study entry, each person in the exposed group met a COVID-19 case. The CDR3 is 14 residues long. Looked up from germline, CDR1 is LNHDA and CDR2 is SQIVND (reference sequence). Unmatched junction bases numbered 1, after V lost 1 base and J lost 5 bases. The TCR sequence derives from a woman under 30 who had been exposed to COVID-19. The specimen was PBMCs or T cells enriched from blood (not recorded which). This chain connects TRBV19 to TRBJ2-2; 7 bases map to TRBD2. CDR3 nucleotides: TGTGCCAGTAGTATAGTACTAGCGACCGGGGAGCTGTTTTTT. As protein: CASSIVLATGELFF.